This TCR beta chain was found in a study of blood T cell repertoires in COVID-19. This clone occurred once. In the study's own analysis: The assay estimated nucleated cells by amplifying reference gene primers. TCRdb keeps only in-frame clones here, not all; method: immunoSEQ multiplex PCR. D and trimming come from the DNA, and the V and J calls and clone size come from that table. This sample carries 250,000 to 300,000 clones, around 84% of them seen once, and the ten largest clones take under 5%. The origin of this receptor is a man younger than 40 with acute COVID-19. Sample: PBMCs or T cells enriched from blood (not recorded which).

This chain's CDR3 is CASRGLAGGSDTQYF. CDR3 bases: TGTGCCAGCAGAGGACTAGCGGGGGGTTCAGATACGCAGTATTTT. The chain couples TRBV28 to TRBJ2-3; 14 bases fit TRBD2. The V gene's germline CDR1 is MDHEN and CDR2 SYDVKM. The CDR3 sequence is 15 residues long. V lost 6 bases and J lost 4; bases outside the gene matches: 3.